This T cell receptor (beta chain) was documented in a study of T-cell reconstitution after alpha-beta-depleted transplantation in children. Using unique molecular identifiers, the investigators prepared the TCRbeta library. A single record per CDR3 protein comes from TCRdb applying MiXCR to the PCR reads. The data show 300,000 to 400,000 distinct CDR3 sequences, about an eighth seen once. The CDR3 runs 14 residues. Germline loops: CDR1 SGHTA, CDR2 FQGNSA. The ends were cut back, 3 bases at V and 4 bases at J, with 10 bases in the middle. At least ten counts were recorded for this clonotype. This TCR derives from a human donor who donated a stem cell graft to a child with Fanconi anemia. This chain joins TRBV7-2 and TRBJ1-5; D may be TRBD1 (6 bases). This specimen consisted of PBMCs, obtained from the stem cell graft. Here the CDR3 DNA reads TGTGCCAGCAGCTTCGGACAGAGAAATCAGCCCCAGCATTTT. Protein: CASSFGQRNQPQHF.